Here is one T cell receptor (beta chain) with its context. The antigen is not known. This CDR3 region has 15 residues. Germline CDR1 reads GTSNPN; CDR2 reads SVGIG (reference sequence). With 0 bases removed from V and 7 bases from J, the gap between germline ends came to 18 bases. Indicated time point: week 5, during vaccination. A single vaccine dose contained 300 ug of mutant IDH1 20-mer peptide, and topical imiquimod was used with it. This sample stems from a study of a mutant IDH1 vaccine in newly diagnosed glioma. Method: immunoSEQ multiplex PCR; TCRdb's copy keeps in-frame clones and lacks some. The sample has 30,000 to 40,000 clones; about four fifths are singletons.

The input for sequencing was PBMCs, taken from a glioma patient whose treatment included an IDH1 peptide vaccine. This sequence originates from a man in his thirties or forties with glioma. The chain carries TRBV30 and TRBJ1-1; TRBD1 might be the D (6 bases). The CDR3 sequence is CAWSVGGSWGLEAFF. CDR3 nucleotides: TGTGCCTGGAGTGTAGGGGGAAGTTGGGGCCTTGAAGCTTTCTTT. The whole variable domain, filled in from reference TRBV30 and TRBJ1-1, reads SQTIHQWPATLVQPVGSPLSLECTVEGTSNPNLYWYRQAAGRGLQLLFYSVGIGQISSEVPQNLSASRPQDRQFILSSKKLLLSDSGFYLCAWSVGGSWGLEAFFGQGTRLTVV.